These 9 T cell receptor beta chains were all obtained from the same sample, sequenced in a study of tissue T cells after allogeneic stem cell transplantation. The time point here: mouse harvest day 14 after allogeneic transplant. Tail vein injection delivered 10^7 T-cell-depleted bone marrow cells and 10^6 splenic CD5+ T cells. Here immunoSEQ multiplex PCR was the method, and the copy in TCRdb shows in-frame clones only, minus some. Of some 9,300 clones in the sample, approximately 40% were seen once. The source material was skin. These receptors were obtained from a female BALB/c mouse given C57BL/6 T cells with graft-versus-host disease after an allogeneic hematopoietic cell transplant.

With respect to this clone: Gene names follow the mouse nomenclature. The CDR3 end falls 1 residue outside the read, so it is completed with the germline J gene. The chain recombines TRBV26 with TRBJ2-1; 8 bases are a match to TRBD2. CDR1 and CDR2 (germline): KGHPV, FQNQEV (reference sequence). Trimming took 4 bases from V and 1 from J; bases not matched to a gene: 0. The CDR3 is made up of 14 amino acids. CDR3: CASSRLGNYAEQFF. CDR3 DNA, as far as it was read: TGTGCCAGCAGTCGACTGGGGAACTATGCTGAGCAGTTC.

In this sample, this clone is medium-sized (0.01 to 0.1%). The gene symbols are mouse symbols. The CDR3 end lies 1 residue beyond the end of the read and is filled in from the germline J gene. The chain employs TRBV23 and TRBJ1-4; the table's D call, TRBD1, has no DNA check behind it. There are 14 residues in the CDR3. Germline V CDR1 and CDR2: KGHTA, FQNQQP. CDR3 sequence reads: CSSSQGTGNERLFF. Incomplete CDR3 DNA: TGCTCCAGCAGTCAAGGGACAGGGAACGAAAGATTATTT.

There are a few counts of this clone. The listed genes are named as in mouse. The read falls 1 residue short of the CDR3 end, and the missing part is taken from the germline J gene. The J gene is TRBJ2-4, the V gene TRBV3; 7 nucleotides agree with TRBD2. J gave up 0 bases and V 1 base, and 1 base lay outside the gene matches. CDR1 SNHLY and CDR2 FYNGKV come from the germline V gene (reference sequence). CDR3 size: 15 residues. CDR3 in amino acids: CASSLGGGSQNTLYF. The sequenced part of the CDR3 DNA is TGTGCCAGCAGCTTAGGGGGGGGTAGTCAAAACACCTTGTAC.

With respect to this clone: Gene names follow the mouse nomenclature. The read is 1 residue too short to cover the CDR3 end, so that end is filled in from the germline J gene. The chain joins TRBV19 to TRBJ2-7; TRBD1 agrees at 9 bases. Germline V CDR1 and CDR2: FNHDT, SITEND (reference sequence). The CDR3 covers 14 residues. Trimming removed 1 base from V and 4 bases from J; junction bases left unmatched: 3. CDR3 amino acids: CASSIRTGVYEQYF. CDR3 DNA, as far as it was read: TGTGCCAGCAGTATAAGGACAGGGGTATATGAACAGTAC.

Judged by abundance, this clone is medium-sized. The listed genes are named as in mouse. The sequenced fragment ends 1 residue before the CDR3 boundary, so the rest is inferred from the germline J gene. This chain joins TRBV26 and TRBJ2-7, with 7 positions matching TRBD1. The CDR3 contains 13 residues. The V gene's germline CDR1 is KGHPV and CDR2 FQNQEV (reference sequence). Unmatched junction bases numbered 1, after V lost 2 bases and J lost 3 bases. Here the CDR3 reads CASSLGTVYEQYF. The sequenced CDR3 bases are TGTGCCAGCAGTCTGGGGACAGTCTATGAACAGTAC.

As regards this clone: The gene names here belong to mouse. Read sequence stops 1 residue before the CDR3 end, and the germline J gene provides the missing end. J is TRBJ1-2 and V is TRBV3, with no clear D. Germline CDR1 SNHLY, CDR2 FYNGKV (reference sequence). The CDR3 has 14 amino acids. Trimming took off 2 bases at V and 4 bases at J, with 11 bases between the two ends. The CDR3 is CASSLSGEGSDYTF. CDR3 bases read: TGTGCCAGCAGCTTATCCGGGGAGGGCTCCGACTACACC.

This clone is labeled as large. Gene names follow the mouse nomenclature. The CDR3 end falls 1 residue outside the read, so it is completed with the germline J gene. The chain joins TRBV26 to TRBJ1-3, with D hard to call. The CDR3 runs to 14 residues. V lost 3 bases and J 0 bases, leaving 6 bases between the germline ends. Germline V gene data show CDR1 as KGHPV and CDR2 as FQNQEV (reference sequence). The sequenced CDR3 bases are TGTGCCAGCAGTCTCGACAATTCTGGAAATACGCTCTAT. As protein: CASSLDNSGNTLY. The whole CDR3 sequence is CASSLDNSGNTLYF.

As regards this clone: Germline and genes: mouse. The read falls 1 residue short of the CDR3 end, and the missing part is taken from the germline J gene. The V and J genes are TRBV26 and TRBJ1-2, with D possibly TRBD1 on 5 matching bases. Germline CDR1 KGHPV, CDR2 FQNQEV (reference sequence). This CDR3 contains 15 residues. Trimming shortened V by 10 bases and J by 2 bases, and 20 bases separated the two germline ends. The sequenced CDR3 bases are TGTGCCACCCGTCTGTCGTGGGGCGGGAACTCCGACTACACC. Amino acid sequence: CATRLSWGGNSDYT. The complete CDR3 sequence is CATRLSWGGNSDYTF.

This clone came up once. Gene names and germline match the mouse. The missing CDR3 end, 1 residue past where the read stops, is filled in from the germline J gene. The chain couples TRBV12-2 to TRBJ2-3, with a weak D call TRBD1 (6 bases). V was cut by 2 bases and J by 0 bases, with 11 bases left in between. The CDR3 spans 15 residues. Per germline, CDR1 SGHLS and CDR2 HYDKME. This chain's CDR3 is CASSPGTTSAETLYF. The CDR3 bases that were read are TGTGCCAGCTCTCCTGGGACAACTAGTGCAGAAACGCTGTAT.